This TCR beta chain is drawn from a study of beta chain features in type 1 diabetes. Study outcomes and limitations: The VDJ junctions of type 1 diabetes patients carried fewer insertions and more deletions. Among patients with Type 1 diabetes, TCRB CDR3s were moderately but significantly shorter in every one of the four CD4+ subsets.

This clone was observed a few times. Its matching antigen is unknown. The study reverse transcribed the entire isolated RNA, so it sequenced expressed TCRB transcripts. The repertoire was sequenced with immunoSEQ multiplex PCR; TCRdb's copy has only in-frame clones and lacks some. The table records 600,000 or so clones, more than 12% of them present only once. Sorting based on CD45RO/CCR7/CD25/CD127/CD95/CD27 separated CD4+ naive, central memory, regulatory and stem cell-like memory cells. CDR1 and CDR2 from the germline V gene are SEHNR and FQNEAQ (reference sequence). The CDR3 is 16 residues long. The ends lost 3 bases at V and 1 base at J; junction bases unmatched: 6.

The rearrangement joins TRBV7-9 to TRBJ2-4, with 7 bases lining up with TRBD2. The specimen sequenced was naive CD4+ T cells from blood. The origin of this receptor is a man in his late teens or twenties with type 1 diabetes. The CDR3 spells CASSLSEGGAKNIQYF. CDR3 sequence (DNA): TGTGCCAGCAGCTTGTCCGAGGGAGGGGCCAAAAACATTCAGTACTTC.